A selection of T cell receptor beta chains follows, all from one sample in a study of blood T cell repertoires in COVID-19. TCRdb's table, derived via immunoSEQ multiplex PCR, lists solely in-frame clones and lacks some. The sample has 300,000 to 400,000 clones, approximately 86% seen once. The sequencing sample was made of peripheral blood. The source of these receptors is a human donor in a cohort sampled during active COVID-19. The CDR3 runs from the conserved cysteine through the conserved F or W. The D gene is left open where the match is weak. Expanded clones get a size class; other rows say once, few or many, or leave the size out.

-	TRBV19	TRBD1	TRBJ1-4	CASSSRRQGRTNEKLFF	TGTGCCAGTAGTTCCAGGAGACAGGGAAGAACTAATGAAAAACTGTTTTTT
-	TRBV5-1	TRBD1	TRBJ1-1	CASSVGQSYTEAFF	TGCGCCAGCAGCGTGGGACAGAGCTACACTGAAGCTTTCTTT
-	TRBV9	TRBD2	TRBJ2-3	CASSVGLAEGASTDTQYF	TGTGCCAGCAGCGTAGGTCTAGCGGAGGGAGCTAGCACAGATACGCAGTATTTT
once	TRBV4-2	-	TRBJ1-2	CASSQDGGKDFGYTF	TGTGCCAGCAGCCAAGATGGGGGGAAGGATTTTGGCTACACCTTC
-	TRBV6-5	-	TRBJ1-1	CASSYRGDSQAFF	TGTGCCAGCAGCTATCGGGGAGACTCCCAGGCTTTCTTT
-	TRBV27	TRBD1	TRBJ1-2	CASSGQGTHGYTF	TGTGCCAGCAGCGGACAGGGGACTCATGGCTACACCTTC
-	TRBV2	-	TRBJ2-1	CASSAPNSYNEQFF	TGTGCCAGCAGTGCTCCTAACTCCTACAATGAGCAGTTCTTC
-	TRBV29-1	-	TRBJ2-4	CSVESAPRGSAKNIQYF	TGCAGCGTTGAATCAGCACCCCGGGGGTCGGCCAAAAACATTCAGTACTTC
-	TRBV5-5	TRBD1	TRBJ1-5	CASSSRTGLQPQHF	TGTGCCAGCAGCTCCAGGACAGGGCTTCAGCCCCAGCATTTT
-	TRBV10-1	TRBD1	TRBJ2-7	CASSAGGYGGYEQYF	TGCGCCAGCAGTGCAGGGGGCTACGGAGGCTACGAGCAGTACTTC
-	TRBV5-1	TRBD2	TRBJ2-7	CASSSSGTAYEQYF	TGCGCCAGCAGCTCTAGCGGGACCGCCTACGAGCAGTACTTC
-	TRBV10-3	TRBD2	TRBJ2-7	CAIQASGRSGYEQYF	TGTGCCATCCAGGCTAGCGGGAGATCGGGCTACGAGCAGTACTTC
few	TRBV29-1	-	TRBJ1-5	CSVWGGYGQPQHF	TGCAGCGTTTGGGGGGGATACGGTCAGCCCCAGCATTTT
-	TRBV24-1	-	TRBJ1-4	CATSDGLSTGKLFF	TGTGCCACCAGTGATGGACTCAGCACAGGGAAACTGTTTTTT
-	TRBV19	TRBD1	TRBJ2-6	CASTGTAQSGANVLTF	TGTGCCAGTACCGGGACAGCCCAATCTGGGGCCAACGTCCTGACTTTC
-	TRBV10-3	-	TRBJ1-1	CATKGYRENTEAFF	TGTGCCACTAAAGGATACAGGGAGAACACTGAAGCTTTCTTT
-	TRBV7-9	-	TRBJ1-2	CASSSNTGNYGYTF	TGTGCCAGCAGCTCCAATACAGGGAACTATGGCTACACCTTC
-	TRBV4-1	-	TRBJ1-3	CASSQEGDRLYLNTIYF	TGCGCCAGCAGCCAAGAGGGAGACAGGCTCTACCTTAACACCATATATTTT
-	TRBV4-2	-	TRBJ1-3	CASSSTRGRAGNTIYF	TGTGCCAGCAGCTCCACTCGAGGGAGGGCTGGAAACACCATATATTTT
-	TRBV2	-	TRBJ1-1	CASKWGESQDEAFF	TGTGCCAGCAAGTGGGGGGAGAGCCAAGATGAAGCTTTCTTT
-	TRBV7-3	TRBD2	TRBJ2-7	CASSPVAGPPGEQYF	TGTGCCAGCAGCCCCGTAGCGGGACCACCTGGCGAGCAGTACTTC
-	TRBV18	TRBD1	TRBJ2-7	CASSLRQGYEQYF	TGTGCCAGCTCACTAAGACAGGGATACGAGCAGTACTTC
once	TRBV24-1	-	TRBJ2-5	CATSDKGDQETQYF	TGTGCCACCAGTGATAAGGGGGACCAAGAGACCCAGTACTTC
once	TRBV19	-	TRBJ2-1	CASSAGEQFF	TGTGCCAGTAGTGCGGGCGAGCAGTTCTTC
once	TRBV5-1	-	TRBJ2-1	CASSKSELRGRAGNEQFF	TGCGCCAGCAGCAAAAGCGAACTAAGGGGGAGGGCCGGGAATGAGCAGTTCTTC
-	TRBV29-1	TRBD1	TRBJ1-1	CSVEGSAGGEAEAFF	TGCAGCGTTGAAGGGTCCGCAGGGGGCGAGGCTGAAGCTTTCTTT
-	TRBV18	TRBD2	TRBJ2-7	CASSPGLAGVDEQYF	TGTGCCAGCTCACCAGGGCTAGCGGGGGTGGACGAGCAGTACTTC
-	TRBV21-1	-	TRBJ1-5	CASSKLRDRGLQPQHF	TGTGCCAGCAGCAAACTCAGGGACAGGGGGCTTCAGCCCCAGCATTTT
-	TRBV6-5	-	TRBJ1-2	CASSYSRQPFYGYTF	TGTGCCAGCAGTTACTCCCGACAGCCCTTCTATGGCTACACCTTC
-	TRBV28	TRBD1	TRBJ1-5	CASSPLDRRNQPQHF	TGTGCCAGCAGTCCCCTGGACAGGCGCAATCAGCCCCAGCATTTT
-	TRBV5-1	-	TRBJ2-1	CASRASSSYNEQFF	TGCGCCAGCAGAGCGTCGAGCTCCTACAATGAGCAGTTCTTC
-	TRBV30	-	TRBJ2-5	CAWTGPWETQYF	TGTGCCTGGACAGGCCCTTGGGAGACCCAGTACTTC
-	TRBV4-1	-	TRBJ1-4	CASSQLRDTRIATNEKLFF	TGCGCCAGCAGCCAGCTCCGGGACACCCGTATTGCAACTAATGAAAAACTGTTTTTT
-	TRBV2	TRBD2	TRBJ2-7	CASSGTSGGSFYEQYF	TGTGCCAGCAGTGGTACGAGCGGGGGGTCATTCTACGAGCAGTACTTC
-	TRBV6-4	-	TRBJ2-1	CASSRLYNEQFF	TGTGCCAGCAGTCGACTCTACAATGAGCAGTTCTTC
once	TRBV5-6	TRBD1	TRBJ2-1	CASSSTGELFSYEQFF	TGTGCCAGCAGCTCGACAGGGGAGCTGTTTTCGTATGAGCAGTTCTTC
once	TRBV7-3	TRBD2	TRBJ2-1	CASSVLAASSYNEQFF	TGTGCCAGCAGCGTGCTAGCGGCCAGCTCCTACAATGAGCAGTTCTTC
-	TRBV5-1	-	TRBJ2-7	CASSPDSPSYEQYF	TGCGCCAGCAGTCCGGACAGTCCCTCCTACGAGCAGTACTTC
-	TRBV9	TRBD2	TRBJ2-1	CASSGGLSYNEQFF	TGTGCCAGCAGCGGGGGACTATCCTACAATGAGCAGTTCTTC
-	TRBV29-1	TRBD1	TRBJ2-2	CSVETGGQTGELFF	TGCAGCGTTGAAACAGGGGGACAGACCGGGGAGCTGTTTTTT
-	TRBV11-3	TRBD1	TRBJ2-1	CASSLVGQGYNEQFF	TGTGCCAGCAGCTTAGTAGGACAGGGTTATAATGAGCAGTTCTTC
-	TRBV19	-	TRBJ2-2	CASRNWGSGGELFF	TGTGCCAGTAGAAATTGGGGCTCCGGCGGGGAGCTGTTTTTT
-	TRBV7-2	-	TRBJ1-2	CASSLVVVGYGYTF	TGTGCCAGCAGCTTAGTGGTAGTCGGCTATGGCTACACCTTC
-	TRBV3-1/TRBV3-2	TRBD1	TRBJ2-7	CASSQIRTGSTGEQYF	TGTGCCAGCAGCCAAATCAGGACAGGCTCGACGGGGGAGCAGTACTTC
-	TRBV4-1	TRBD1	TRBJ1-4	CASSQTGLNEKLFF	TGCGCCAGCAGCCAGACAGGGCTAAATGAAAAACTGTTTTTT
few	TRBV5-1	-	TRBJ2-2	CASSLAFNTGELFF	TGCGCCAGCAGCTTGGCGTTCAACACCGGGGAGCTGTTTTTT
-	TRBV15	TRBD1	TRBJ2-5	CATSREEGAAYQETQYF	TGTGCCACCAGCAGAGAAGAGGGGGCCGCATACCAAGAGACCCAGTACTTC
-	TRBV19	TRBD2	TRBJ2-1	CASNDPGLVNEQFF	TGTGCCAGTAACGACCCGGGACTAGTAAATGAGCAGTTCTTC
-	TRBV2	-	TRBJ2-7	CASSHPGDPYEQYF	TGTGCCAGCAGCCACCCGGGAGACCCCTACGAGCAGTACTTC
-	TRBV6-5	TRBD1	TRBJ2-1	CASSNPGTVEQFF	TGTGCCAGCAGTAACCCCGGGACAGTTGAGCAGTTCTTC
-	TRBV7-2	-	TRBJ2-4	CASGWGDLIDIQYF	TGTGCCAGCGGGTGGGGAGATCTAATAGACATTCAGTACTTC
-	TRBV7-8	-	TRBJ1-2	CASSSSGSYGYTF	TGTGCCAGCAGCTCCTCAGGTTCCTATGGCTACACCTTC